This T cell receptor beta chain was obtained from a study of blood T cell repertoires in COVID-19 (dated by TCRdb to 2018 to 2021). In the study overall: Collaborator samples came from the United States, Italy and Spain and covered acute and convalescent phases of COVID-19. The prospective study material was composed of cDNA or gDNA derived from T cells, B-cell-depleted T cells, or PBMCs. Subjects who had been exposed to COVID-19, were actively infected with it, or had recovered from it provided the deeply sampled blood TCRbeta repertoires that made up the dataset. Where available, HLA class I and class II types were obtained from metadata supplied by the sample provider rather than from assay-based typing. The repertoires were released in a freely available public database intended as a resource for research on the immune response to SARS-CoV-2. A de-identified subject ID, COVID-19 status, age in years and sex were almost always included in the sample metadata. The samples were drawn from the first 160 participants of the ongoing ImmuneRACE study and from 1,254 subjects provided by 6 global collaborators. Overall study results and their limits: The amount of clinical and demographic metadata varied by source and participant and was provided uncurated.

In regard to this clone: Which antigen it targets is not known. Base qualities are missing; no much larger clone stands one base away.

TCRbeta CDR3 regions were amplified from genomic DNA using the immunoSEQ Assay, a bias-controlled multiplex PCR. The published analysis was carried out like this. The number of nucleated cells in each sample was estimated from the amplification of reference gene primers within the assay. Sequence reads were collapsed and filtered to measure the absolute abundance of every unique TCRbeta CDR3 rearrangement. For each sample, productive Simpson clonality was calculated as the square root of Simpson's diversity index across productive rearrangements. What TCRdb holds here is the immuneACCESS table cut down to in-frame rearrangements. Part of the clones is not present; checked against another copy, under half of the missing clones reflect an unresolved V gene, and the others are unexplained. V and J calls and clone size are as listed in that table; D and trimming were resolved from the DNA. The sample data list roughly 120,000 clones, and just under 85% of these were observed just once. Together, the top ten hold 7.5% of the sample.

Each collaborating institution followed its own protocols to collect whole blood in K2EDTA tubes. For TCRbeta analysis, collaborator samples were shipped as frozen whole blood, as isolated PBMCs, or as DNA extracted from either sample type. The germline V gene sets CDR1 to MNHEY and CDR2 to SVGAGI. V is clipped by 7 bases and J by 4 bases, and the sequence between their germline boundaries is 11 bases long. There are 12 amino acids in the CDR3, from cysteine to phenylalanine inclusive. Only the CDR3 DNA is retained, 36 bases long and in frame from the first base. Sequencing was done on a sample of peripheral blood. The receptor was isolated from a man between 65 and 79 years old with active or convalescent COVID-19. Rearrangement joined TRBV6-5 to TRBJ2-7; TRBD2 is perhaps the D gene, given 5 matching bases. The sequenced DNA: TGTGCCAGCACAGAGGGATATTACGAGCAGTACTTC. The encoded protein is CASTEGYYEQYF.